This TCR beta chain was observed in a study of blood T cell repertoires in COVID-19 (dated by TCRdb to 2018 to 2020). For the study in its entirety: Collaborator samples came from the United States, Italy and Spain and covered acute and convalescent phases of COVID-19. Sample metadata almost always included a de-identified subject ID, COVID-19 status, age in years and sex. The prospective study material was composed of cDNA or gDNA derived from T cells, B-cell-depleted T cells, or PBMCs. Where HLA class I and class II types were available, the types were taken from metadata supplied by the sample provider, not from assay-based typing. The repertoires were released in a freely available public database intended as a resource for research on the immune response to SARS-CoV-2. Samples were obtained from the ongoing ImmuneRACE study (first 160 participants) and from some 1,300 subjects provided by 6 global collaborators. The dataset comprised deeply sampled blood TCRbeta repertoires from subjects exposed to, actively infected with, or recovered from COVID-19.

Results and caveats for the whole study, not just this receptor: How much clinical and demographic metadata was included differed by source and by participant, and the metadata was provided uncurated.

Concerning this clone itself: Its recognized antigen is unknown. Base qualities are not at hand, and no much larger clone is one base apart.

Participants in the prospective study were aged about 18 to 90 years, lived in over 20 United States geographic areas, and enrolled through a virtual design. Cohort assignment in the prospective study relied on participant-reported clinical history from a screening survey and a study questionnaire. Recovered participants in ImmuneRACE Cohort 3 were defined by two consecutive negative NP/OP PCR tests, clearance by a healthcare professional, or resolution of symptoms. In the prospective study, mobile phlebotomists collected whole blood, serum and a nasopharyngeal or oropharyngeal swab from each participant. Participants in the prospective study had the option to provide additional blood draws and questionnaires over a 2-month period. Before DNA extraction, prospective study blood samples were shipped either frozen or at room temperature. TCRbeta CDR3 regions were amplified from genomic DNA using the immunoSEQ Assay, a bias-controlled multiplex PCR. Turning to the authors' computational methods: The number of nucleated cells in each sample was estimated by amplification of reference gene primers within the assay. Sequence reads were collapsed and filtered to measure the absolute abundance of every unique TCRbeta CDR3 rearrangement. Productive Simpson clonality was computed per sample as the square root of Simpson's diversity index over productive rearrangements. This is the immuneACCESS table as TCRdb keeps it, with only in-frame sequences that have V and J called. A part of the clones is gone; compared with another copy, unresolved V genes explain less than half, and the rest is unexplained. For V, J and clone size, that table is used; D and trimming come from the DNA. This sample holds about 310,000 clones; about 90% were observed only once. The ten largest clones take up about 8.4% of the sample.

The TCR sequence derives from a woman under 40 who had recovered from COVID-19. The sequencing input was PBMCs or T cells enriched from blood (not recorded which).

This receptor has the CDR3 CASSFPESYNEQFF. The nucleotide sequence reads as follows: TGCGCCAGCAGCTTTCCGGAGTCCTACAATGAGCAGTTCTTC. In this chain, TRBV5-1 is recombined with TRBJ2-1; too little of a D gene remains to name it. Including the terminal cysteine and phenylalanine, the CDR3 comprises 14 residues. Only the CDR3 DNA is retained, 42 bases long and in frame from the first base. The germline V gene supplies CDR1 SGHRS and CDR2 YFSETQ. V was cut back by 2 bases and J by 1 base, leaving a gap of 7 bases between them.